The rows below give T cell receptor beta chains drawn from one sample of a study of T cell changes during pregnancy in multiple sclerosis. Data came from immunoSEQ multiplex PCR; TCRdb stores just in-frame clones and leaves some out. The table lists about 42,000 clones, 80% to 90% of them singletons. The input for sequencing was CD4+ T cells from peripheral blood mononuclear cells, taken before pregnancy. These receptors all stem from a female donor with multiple sclerosis, enrolled in a pregnancy study. The CDR3 runs from the conserved cysteine through the conserved F or W. D genes are given only for firm matches. Part of the rows lack a size; the others show once, few, many or a class for expanded clones.

TRBV11-2	.	TRBJ1-1	TRBD1	CASSATGQFITNTEAFF	TGTGCCAGCAGCGCGACGGGACAGTTTATAACGAACACTGAAGCTTTCTTT
TRBV11-3	.	TRBJ2-2	.	CASSFDRSTGELFF	TGTGCCAGCAGCTTCGACAGGAGCACCGGGGAGCTGTTTTTT
TRBV7-3	.	TRBJ1-1	.	CASSQIYRIIDTKAEAFF	TGTGCCAGCAGCCAAATCTACCGGATTATTGACACAAAAGCCGAAGCTTTCTTT
TRBV5-1	.	TRBJ1-1	.	CASMSGTIKGGTEAFF	TGCGCCAGCATGTCCGGGACAATAAAAGGAGGCACTGAAGCTTTCTTT
TRBV6-6	.	TRBJ2-1	.	CASSRRNEQFF	TGTGCCAGCAGTCGTAGAAATGAGCAGTTCTTC
TRBV5-1	.	TRBJ2-3	.	CASSQQGEDTQYF	TGCGCCAGCAGTCAACAGGGTGAAGATACGCAGTATTTT
TRBV18	.	TRBJ1-1	TRBD1	CASSQTPGQGPEAFF	TGTGCCAGCTCACAAACCCCGGGACAGGGACCTGAAGCTTTCTTT
TRBV10-2	once	TRBJ1-1	.	CASSEPQFNTEAFF	TGCGCCAGCAGTGAGCCCCAGTTTAACACTGAAGCTTTCTTT
TRBV27	.	TRBJ1-1	TRBD1	CASTMTGIERTEAFF	TGTGCCAGCACCATGACAGGGATCGAGAGGACTGAAGCTTTCTTT
TRBV6-5	once	TRBJ1-2	.	CASFAGFYGYTF	TGTGCCAGCTTTGCAGGATTCTATGGCTACACCTTC
TRBV5-1	.	TRBJ2-1	.	CASSLVSQGAYNEQFF	TGCGCCAGCAGCTTGGTTTCACAGGGAGCCTACAATGAGCAGTTCTTC
TRBV19	few	TRBJ1-5	.	CASRGQGNQPQHF	TGTGCCAGTAGAGGGCAGGGGAATCAGCCCCAGCATTTT
TRBV7-2	.	TRBJ2-5	.	CASSSPYPAETQYF	TGTGCCAGCAGCTCGCCCTACCCCGCGGAGACCCAGTACTTC
TRBV7-2	.	TRBJ2-5	TRBD2	CASSLVASGGQETQYF	TGTGCCAGCAGCTTAGTGGCTAGCGGGGGGCAAGAGACCCAGTACTTC
TRBV19	.	TRBJ1-2	.	CASTRTNYGYTF	TGTGCCAGTACCAGAACTAACTATGGCTACACCTTC
TRBV18	.	TRBJ1-1	.	CASSPSAGNTEAFF	TGTGCCAGCTCACCAAGTGCCGGGAACACTGAAGCTTTCTTT
TRBV5-1	.	TRBJ1-6	TRBD1	CASNRGPFNESPLHF	TGCGCCAGCAACAGGGGGCCTTTTAATGAGTCACCCCTCCACTTT
TRBV7-2	.	TRBJ2-1	TRBD2	CASSRTTSGGANEQFF	TGTGCCAGCAGCCGGACAACTAGCGGGGGGGCTAATGAGCAGTTCTTC
TRBV5-1	once	TRBJ2-7	.	CASSLVPSTGYEQYF	TGCGCCAGCAGCTTGGTGCCCTCGACGGGGTACGAGCAGTACTTC
TRBV28	once	TRBJ1-5	TRBD1	CASSSGGANQPQHF	TGTGCCAGCAGTTCAGGGGGCGCGAATCAGCCCCAGCATTTT
TRBV2	few	TRBJ1-3	TRBD1	CASSDLTGIGNTIYF	TGTGCCAGCAGTGACCTGACAGGGATTGGAAACACCATATATTTT
TRBV6-6	.	TRBJ2-1	.	CASSYGQGAYNEQFF	TGTGCCAGCAGTTACGGCCAGGGTGCCTACAATGAGCAGTTCTTC
TRBV5-6	.	TRBJ2-1	.	CASSLSSRGDEQFF	TGTGCCAGCAGCTTGTCTTCCAGGGGCGATGAGCAGTTCTTC
TRBV6-5	.	TRBJ2-7	TRBD1	CASRVQTGTRYEQYF	TGTGCCAGCAGGGTTCAGACAGGGACCCGCTACGAGCAGTACTTC
TRBV7-3	.	TRBJ1-1	TRBD1	CASQGRDREAFF	TGTGCCAGCCAAGGCCGGGACAGGGAAGCTTTCTTT
TRBV4-3	.	TRBJ1-2	TRBD1	CASSQDVSDRASFYGYTF	TGCGCCAGCAGCCAAGATGTGTCGGACAGGGCAAGTTTCTATGGCTACACCTTC
TRBV10-2	.	TRBJ1-5	.	CASSEKGGVNNQPQHF	TGCGCCAGCAGTGAGAAGGGGGGGGTCAACAATCAGCCCCAGCATTTT
TRBV7-9	.	TRBJ2-3	TRBD2	CASSKAKRGPADTQYF	TGTGCCAGCAGCAAGGCAAAGCGGGGGCCCGCAGATACGCAGTATTTT
TRBV20-1	.	TRBJ2-1	.	CSALGNEQFF	TGCAGTGCCCTCGGCAATGAGCAGTTCTTC
TRBV6-5	.	TRBJ1-1	.	CASSYREGDTEAFF	TGTGCCAGCAGTTACAGGGAGGGAGACACTGAAGCTTTCTTT
TRBV30	.	TRBJ1-2	TRBD1	CAWVRTGAHGYTF	TGTGCCTGGGTCAGGACAGGGGCTCATGGCTACACCTTC
TRBV10-3	.	TRBJ1-1	TRBD1	CAISKGQGVAEAFF	TGTGCCATCAGTAAGGGACAGGGTGTGGCTGAAGCTTTCTTT
TRBV6-1	once	TRBJ1-1	.	CASSVPYTENTEAFF	TGTGCCAGCAGTGTTCCGTACACAGAGAACACTGAAGCTTTCTTT
TRBV30	.	TRBJ2-7	TRBD1	CAWTPGTGIPYEQYF	TGTGCCTGGACCCCCGGGACAGGGATTCCCTACGAGCAGTACTTC
TRBV7-9	.	TRBJ1-6	.	CASSLESSYNSPLHF	TGTGCCAGCAGCTTGGAGAGCTCCTATAATTCACCCCTCCACTTT
TRBV2	.	TRBJ2-1	.	CASTAAGYNEQFF	TGTGCCAGCACGGCGGCTGGCTACAATGAGCAGTTCTTC
TRBV6-5	.	TRBJ2-5	.	CASSYSGAGETQYF	TGTGCCAGCAGTTACTCAGGGGCAGGGGAGACCCAGTACTTC
TRBV7-2	.	TRBJ1-6	.	CASSQAFRDSPLHF	TGTGCCAGCAGCCAAGCGTTCAGGGATTCACCCCTCCACTTT
TRBV6-1	.	TRBJ1-2	.	CASSEQNGYTF	TGTGCCAGCAGTGAACAGAATGGCTACACCTTC
TRBV19	.	TRBJ2-7	.	CASSRGEPYEQYF	TGTGCCAGTAGTCGAGGAGAGCCCTACGAGCAGTACTTC
TRBV11-1	.	TRBJ2-6	.	CASSHEGAGANVLTF	TGTGCCAGCAGCCACGAGGGGGCTGGGGCCAACGTCCTGACTTTC